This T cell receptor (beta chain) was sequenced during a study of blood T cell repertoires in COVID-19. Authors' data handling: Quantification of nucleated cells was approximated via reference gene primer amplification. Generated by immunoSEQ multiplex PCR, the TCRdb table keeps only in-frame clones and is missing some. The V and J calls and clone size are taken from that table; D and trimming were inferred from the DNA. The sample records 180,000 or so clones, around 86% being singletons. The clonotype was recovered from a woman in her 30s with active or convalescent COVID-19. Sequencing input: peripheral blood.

Here the CDR3 reads CAWSAMTGTYTF. As DNA, the CDR3 is TGTGCCTGGAGCGCCATGACAGGGACCTACACCTTC. V usage is TRBV30 and J usage is TRBJ1-2; TRBD1 matches 7 bases. Germline trimming cut 3 bases from V and 10 bases from J; bases unmatched to any gene: 8. There are 12 residues in the CDR3. CDR1 is GTSNPN and CDR2 is SVGIG in the germline V gene (reference sequence).